Below, 5 T cell receptor beta chains from the same sample are listed, as sequenced in a study of T-cell memory formation after mild COVID-19 (dated by TCRdb to the early 2020s). The library was produced with 5' RACE. TCRdb records Illumina NovaSeq 6000 as the sequencer. The raw public data were reprocessed by TCRdb itself: fastp quality trimming at Q25, MiXCR clonotype calling, in-frame beta chains only. CDR3 protein sequences are deduplicated, and each keeps its most common genes and DNA. The sample records around 13,000 distinct CDR3 sequences, more than 10% of which are singletons. The top ten clones comprise roughly 50% of the sample. The sequencing sample was made of PBMCs or a T cell subset sorted from them (not recorded which). The receptor source for this set is an adult woman who had mild COVID-19 (a few samples of this study predate the infection). The sample titles of this study are shuffled in the database, so cell type and time point are left out; the donor was told from shared clones.

This clonotype has ten or more counts. The J gene is TRBJ1-1, the V gene TRBV4-1; D perhaps matches TRBD1 (6 bases). Trimming stripped 0 bases from V and 7 bases from J, with 12 bases between. The CDR3 runs 14 residues. Germline-derived CDR1 and CDR2 are MGHRA and YSYEKL. The CDR3: CASSQDEGRGEAFF. The CDR3 DNA is TGCGCCAGCAGCCAAGACGAAGGCAGGGGTGAAGCTTTCTTT.

By its share, this clonotype is medium-sized. The rearrangement links TRBV7-9 to TRBJ2-1; D is unclear. This CDR3 has 15 amino acids. Trimming removed 1 base at V and 5 bases at J, with 12 bases between. CDR1 is SEHNR, CDR2 FQNEAQ, per germline (reference sequence). CDR3 sequence: CASSLDPDSNNEQFF. The CDR3 DNA reads as TGTGCCAGCAGCTTAGACCCGGATTCCAACAATGAGCAGTTCTTC.

This clonotype was seen many times. V and J are TRBV12-3 or TRBV12-4 and TRBJ1-2; maybe TRBD1 (5 bases). The ends were cut back, 5 bases at V and 2 bases at J, with 9 bases in the middle. The length of the CDR3 is 13 residues. CDR3 DNA: TGTGCCAGCAGTCTGGGGCCCAACTATGGCTACACCTTC. Its translation: CASSLGPNYGYTF.

This clonotype was detected ten times or more. V usage is TRBV20-1 and J usage is TRBJ2-6; 7 bases are a match to TRBD1. Germline values: CDR1 DFQATT, CDR2 SNEGSKA (reference sequence). The trim removed 0 bases at V and 0 bases at J, leaving 17 bases unmatched. The CDR3 has 21 amino acids. In DNA form, the CDR3 reads TGCAGTGCTAGAGATGGAATTCGGACAGGCCTAACAAGCTCTGGGGCCAACGTCCTGACTTTC. Encoded protein: CSARDGIRTGLTSSGANVLTF.

This rearrangement joins TRBV4-2 to TRBJ2-7; tentative D call: TRBD1 (6 bases). CDR1 and CDR2 (germline): LGHNA, YNFKEQ. V lost 0 bases and J 1 base, leaving 13 bases between the germline ends. CDR3 length: 16 amino acids. CDR3 DNA sequence: TGTGCCAGCAGCCAAGAGGGTGGGACACATTCCTACGAGCAGTACTTC. Protein sequence: CASSQEGGTHSYEQYF.